Only a few counts were recorded for the clone carrying this T cell receptor beta chain. This specimen belongs to a study of blood T cell repertoires in COVID-19. Study as a whole: In each case, the material was cDNA or gDNA derived from T cells, B-cell-depleted T cells, or PBMCs.

Produced via immunoSEQ multiplex PCR; TCRdb's table is partial and in-frame only. This sample has under 250,000 clones; around 90% occur once, and the top ten carry 0.83%. The germline V gene encodes CDR1 MGHRA and CDR2 YSYEKL. Trimming shortened V by 1 base and J by 5 bases, and 18 bases separated the two germline ends. This CDR3 is 17 amino acids long. Sequenced sample: peripheral blood. The TCR comes from a man younger than 40 with COVID-19, enrolled during active disease. This chain links TRBV4-1 with TRBJ2-1; a weak D match, TRBD2 (5 bases). Written as DNA, the CDR3 is TGCGCCAGCAGCCAAGGCCCGGGGAATGGGGTCGACAATGAGCAGTTCTTC. It is translated as CASSQGPGNGVDNEQFF.